Each of the 30 T cell receptor beta chains below was sequenced from the same sample in a study of cytomegalovirus exposure and HLA in healthy donors (dated by TCRdb to about 2017). The method was the immunoSEQ multiplex PCR assay. The multiplex PCR relied on a mix of 60 forward primers for TCR Vbeta segments and 13 reverse primers for TCR Jbeta segments. TCRdb took this table from immuneACCESS and kept in-frame rearrangements with V and J called. Such tables lack part of the clones; where checked against another copy, unresolved V genes explain under half of the gap, and the rest is unexplained. The sample yields roughly 100,000 clones; 76% were counted once. Roughly 4% of the sample comes from the top ten. Sequenced material: PBMCs. The receptors originated from a man between 35 and 55 years old in good health and CMV-seronegative.

This clone occurred once. The V call is TRBV5-5, the J call TRBJ1-1; TRBD1 matches at 10 bases. The junction had 11 bases not matched to a gene; V was cut back by 1 base and J by 8 bases. CDR1 SGHKS and CDR2 YYEKEE come from the germline V gene (reference sequence). The CDR3 contains 16 residues. The DNA of the CDR3 is TGTGCCAGCAGCTTGAACCAATTCCCGGGACAGGGGGAAGCTTTCTTT. It specifies CASSLNQFPGQGEAFF. Based on the CDR3 plus reference TRBV5-5 and TRBJ1-1, the full variable domain is DAGVTQSPTHLIKTRGQQVTLRCSPISGHKSVSWYQQVLGQGPQFIFQYYEKEERGRGNFPDRFSARQFPNYSSELNVNALLLGDSALYLCASSLNQFPGQGEAFFGQGTRLTVV.

This chain connects TRBV27 to TRBJ2-1, with TRBD2 identical over 13 bases. V shed 5 bases, J shed 7 bases, and the junction held 8 bases outside the gene matches. Germline lookup yields CDR1 MNHEY and CDR2 SMNVEV (reference sequence). The CDR3 runs 16 residues. In nucleotides, the CDR3 is TGTGCCAGCAGTAAAACTAGCGGGGGGGCTTTAAATGAGCAGTTCTTC. Its protein is CASSKTSGGALNEQFF.

CDR3 protein: CASSLARGMGLDTQYF. The CDR3 DNA follows: TGTGCCAGCAGCTTAGCAAGGGGAATGGGCTTAGATACGCAGTATTTT. The gene calls are TRBV7-2 and TRBJ2-3, with D perhaps matching TRBD1 (5 bases). The ends were cut back, 0 bases at V and 5 bases at J, with 15 bases in the middle. The germline CDR1 and CDR2 sequences are SGHTA and FQGNSA. The CDR3 loop spans 16 amino acids.

The J gene is TRBJ2-7, the V gene TRBV6-5; TRBD1 agrees at 8 bases. The V gene's germline CDR1 is MNHEY and CDR2 SVGAGI. The V gene end was trimmed by 10 bases and the J gene end by 5 bases; junction bases not matched to a gene: 16. The CDR3 sequence is 15 residues long. The CDR3 coding sequence is TGTGCCACAATCCGGGACGGGACAGGAAGAGACGAGCAGTACTTC. Its translation: CATIRDGTGRDEQYF.

This clone rates as medium-sized. Other nucleotide sequences from this sample produce the same CDR3. The chain has TRBV5-1 and TRBJ1-6; no definite D call. From germline, CDR1 is SGHRS and CDR2 YFSETQ. This CDR3 has 14 residues. V lost 4 bases to trimming and J lost 9 bases, with 14 bases between them. The CDR3 protein is CASSGLTSTSPLHF. The DNA for the CDR3 is TGCGCCAGCAGCGGACTGACATCGACTTCACCCCTCCACTTT.

Only one count was recorded for this clone. The chain has TRBV5-1 and TRBJ2-2, with a possible D match to TRBD2 (6 bases). Trimming took off 4 bases at V and 3 bases at J, with 7 bases between the two ends. Germline V lookup: CDR1 SGHRS, CDR2 YFSETQ. This CDR3 spans 13 amino acids. The CDR3 loop reads CASSRGDTGELFF. CDR3 bases: TGCGCCAGCAGCCGCGGGGACACCGGGGAGCTGTTTTTT.

The rearrangement joins TRBV4-2 to TRBJ2-7, with 14 bases fitting TRBD2. The CDR3 runs to 15 residues. Unmatched junction bases numbered 6, after V lost 4 bases and J lost 7 bases. The V gene's germline CDR1 is LGHNA and CDR2 YNFKEQ. The CDR3 nucleotides read TGTGCCAGCAGCCTCGGACTAGCGGGGGGAGGTGAGCAGTACTTC. Its protein is CASSLGLAGGGEQYF.

The V gene is TRBV7-2, the J gene TRBJ2-7; D is uncertain. The germline V gene has CDR1 SGHTA and CDR2 FQGNSA. The CDR3 spans 14 residues. Trimming stripped 1 base from V and 2 bases from J, with 9 bases between. The CDR3 DNA is TGTGCCAGCAGCTTAGTTTACAGCACCTACGAGCAGTACTTC. Its translation: CASSLVYSTYEQYF.

The chain uses TRBV19 and TRBJ2-1; 10 nucleotides agree with TRBD2. Germline lookup yields CDR1 LNHDA and CDR2 SQIVND (reference sequence). The CDR3 extends over 13 amino acids. With 6 bases clipped from V and 8 bases from J, the junction kept 4 bases outside the gene matches. CDR3 protein: CASSLAGAYEQFF. Written as DNA, the CDR3 is TGTGCCAGTAGCCTAGCGGGGGCCTATGAGCAGTTCTTC.

This clone was counted a single time. The chain links TRBV27 to TRBJ2-3; TRBD2 aligns across 9 bases. Germline lookup yields CDR1 MNHEY and CDR2 SMNVEV (reference sequence). V was pared by 3 bases and J by 5 bases, with 6 bases of the junction left unmatched. The length of the CDR3 is 15 residues. The CDR3 bases are TGTGCCAGCAGTTTTGGCGGGGGGGCGAGAGATACGCAGTATTTT. Translated, it gives CASSFGGGARDTQYF.

The gene calls are TRBV29-1 and TRBJ1-1, with 7 bases that match TRBD1. This CDR3 is built from 13 residues. Losses at the gene ends were 2 bases for V and 5 bases for J; bases not matched to a gene: 5. Per germline, CDR1 SQVTM and CDR2 ANQGSEA. DNA for the CDR3: TGCAGCGTTGAAAAACAGGGGCGGACTGAAGCTTTCTTT. It yields the protein CSVEKQGRTEAFF.

The rearrangement uses TRBV27 and TRBJ1-2; 9 nucleotides align to TRBD1. This CDR3 has 13 residues. V shed 7 bases and J 4 bases; nucleotides not matched to a gene: 4. Germline values: CDR1 MNHEY, CDR2 SMNVEV (reference sequence). Here the CDR3 reads CASKGTGSYGYTF. CDR3 in DNA: TGTGCCAGCAAGGGGACAGGGAGCTATGGCTACACCTTC.

The chain recombines TRBV29-1 with TRBJ1-2; possibly TRBD1 for D (6 bases). The germline V and J ends were trimmed by 2 bases and 7 bases, with 11 bases remaining between them. CDR1 and CDR2 (germline): SQVTM, ANQGSEA. The CDR3 has 12 amino acids. The CDR3 reads CSVERTDGGYTF. In DNA, the CDR3 is TGCAGCGTTGAAAGGACAGATGGTGGCTACACCTTC.

In its sample, this clone was seen a few times. The CDR3 here is CASSDGITEAFF. The CDR3 region has the DNA TGTGCCTCCTCCGACGGGATCACTGAAGCTTTCTTT. This chain joins TRBV6-5 and TRBJ1-1; D remains unclear. The V gene's germline CDR1 is MNHEY and CDR2 SVGAGI. CDR3 length equals 12 residues. The V end lost 11 bases, the J end lost 4 bases, and 14 bases lay between the germline ends.

The gene calls are TRBV7-3 and TRBJ2-2; 7 nucleotides align to TRBD2. Trimming removed 2 bases from V and 0 bases from J; junction bases left unmatched: 3. CDR3 length equals 16 residues. Germline CDR1 and CDR2: SGHTA and FQGTGA. The CDR3 DNA follows: TGTGCCAGCAGCTTAGGTCTAGCGGCGAACACCGGGGAGCTGTTTTTT. Translated, it gives CASSLGLAANTGELFF.

This chain links TRBV7-9 with TRBJ1-5, with D possibly matching TRBD1 (5 bases). The CDR3 consists of 16 residues. Germline V gives CDR1 SEHNR, CDR2 FQNEAQ (reference sequence). V lost 1 base, J lost 0 bases, and 10 bases lay in between. CDR3 sequence (DNA): TGTGCCAGCAGCTTAGTAGGGGCCCATAGCAATCAGCCCCAGCATTTT. This translates into CASSLVGAHSNQPQHF.

This clone came up a few times. The chain recombines TRBV4-1 with TRBJ1-3; D is possibly TRBD1 (5 bases). This CDR3 region has 15 residues. Trimming removed 0 bases at V and 0 bases at J, with 6 bases between. Germline CDR1 reads MGHRA; CDR2 reads YSYEKL. CDR3 region: CASSQDQGSGNTIYF. As DNA, the CDR3 is TGCGCCAGCAGCCAAGATCAGGGCTCTGGAAACACCATATATTTT.

The chain is built from TRBV7-2 and TRBJ2-7, with D perhaps TRBD2 (6 bases). Trimming shortened V by 3 bases and J by 3 bases, and 15 bases separated the two germline ends. CDR1 is SGHTA, CDR2 FQGNSA, per germline. The CDR3 length is 15 residues. For the CDR3, the DNA is TGTGCCAGCAGCTTTGGCGGGGCACTTAGCTACGAGCAGTACTTC. Translated, it gives CASSFGGALSYEQYF.

About this clone: Its ends do not fully match the called genes, so a read error is possible. The rearrangement joins TRBV11-2 to TRBJ2-2, with D possibly matching TRBD1 (6 bases). The CDR3 loop spans 15 amino acids. The V gene's germline CDR1 is SGHAT and CDR2 FQNNGV. CDR3 loop: CANSLGQLHTGELFF. In DNA, the CDR3 is TGTGCCAACAGCCTCGGACAGCTACACACCGGGGAGCTGTTTTTT.

The chain has TRBV7-8 and TRBJ1-1; TRBD1 might be the D (5 bases). The germline gives CDR1 SGHVS, CDR2 FQNEAQ. There are 15 residues in the CDR3. Trimming removed 5 bases at V and 6 bases at J, with 19 bases between. The CDR3, as DNA: TGTGCCAGCAGCCCAAATCAGGGTGGGAGGGCTGAAGCTTTCTTT. As protein: CASSPNQGGRAEAFF.

The chain employs TRBV15 and TRBJ2-1; tentatively, D is TRBD2 (5 bases). Germline CDR1 and CDR2: LNHNV and YYDKDF (reference sequence). The CDR3 runs to 15 residues. The ends were cut back, 1 base at V and 5 bases at J, with 12 bases in the middle. The CDR3 DNA reads TGTGCCACCAGCAGAGGAGGGCAGGCCAACAATGAGCAGTTCTTC. As protein: CATSRGGQANNEQFF.

The rearrangement links TRBV11-2 to TRBJ1-2; weak D call: TRBD1 (6 bases). CDR1 is SGHAT, CDR2 FQNNGV, per germline. The CDR3 length is 14 residues. V shed 5 bases and J shed 3 bases, with 13 bases lying between them. The DNA of the CDR3 is TGTGCCAGCAGCCCTACGACAGGAGACTATGGCTACACCTTC. Translated: CASSPTTGDYGYTF.

The gene calls are TRBV13 and TRBJ2-5, with D tentatively TRBD2 (5 bases). The last part of the DNA fits TRBJ2-7 better; the J call may be wrong. The length of the CDR3 is 15 residues. Germline loops: CDR1 PRHDT, CDR2 FYEKMQ (reference sequence). CDR3 sequence reads: CASSLGRGRSYEQYF. The DNA of the CDR3 is TGTGCCAGCAGCTTAGGACGGGGAAGGTCCTACGAGCAGTACTTC.

As regards this clone: Distinct nucleotide sequences in the sample also encode this CDR3. CDR3 protein: CASSYSTTVNTEAFF. The CDR3 coding sequence is TGTGCCAGCAGTTACTCGACTACCGTGAACACTGAAGCTTTCTTT. This rearrangement joins TRBV6-5 to TRBJ1-1; D unclear. The V gene lost 0 bases and the J gene lost 0 bases, with 8 bases spanning the gap. Germline CDR1 is MNHEY and CDR2 is SVGAGI. The CDR3 length is 15 residues.

The CDR3 sequence: CASSPADRVGEQFF. The DNA of the CDR3 is TGTGCCAGCAGCCCGGCGGACAGGGTTGGTGAGCAGTTCTTC. J is TRBJ2-1 and V is TRBV7-3, with TRBD1 matching 8 bases. Germline CDR1 reads SGHTA; CDR2 reads FQGTGA. The length of the CDR3 is 14 residues. V was clipped by 5 bases and J by 9 bases; unmatched bases: 9.

V and J are TRBV7-9 and TRBJ1-5, with 8 positions matching TRBD1. The CDR3 length is 14 residues. Losses at the gene ends were 5 bases for V and 4 bases for J; bases not matched to a gene: 4. The germline CDR1 and CDR2 sequences are SEHNR and FQNEAQ (reference sequence). CDR3 sequence reads: CASSPGTGNQPQHF. DNA for the CDR3: TGTGCCAGCAGCCCGGGGACAGGTAATCAGCCCCAGCATTTT.

The chain recombines TRBV10-2 with TRBJ2-4; TRBD2 agrees at 7 bases. The CDR3 loop spans 17 amino acids. V dropped 6 bases and J dropped 2; count of bases not matched to a gene: 13. Germline-derived CDR1 and CDR2 are WSHSY and SAAADI. The DNA of the CDR3 is TGCGCCAGCAGGAGGGAGGGCGAAGACGCGACCAAAAACATTCAGTACTTC. Its protein product is CASRREGEDATKNIQYF.

The chain is built from TRBV2 and TRBJ1-1, with 7 positions matching TRBD1. Trimming took 0 bases from V and 5 from J; bases not matched to a gene: 6. The CDR3 spans 15 residues. Germline V gene data show CDR1 as SNHLY and CDR2 as FYNNEI. The CDR3 DNA sequence: TGTGCCAGCAGTGAAGCTGACAGGGAAGGAACTGAAGCTTTCTTT. Residues: CASSEADREGTEAFF.

The table lists this clone with a few counts. This chain connects TRBV2 to TRBJ2-5; the match to TRBD2 covers 13 bases. The CDR3 covers 18 residues. Germline CDR1 is SNHLY and CDR2 is FYNNEI. The trim removed 2 bases at V and 4 bases at J, leaving 10 bases unmatched. This CDR3 reads CASSEIGLAGAKGETQYF. CDR3 bases: TGTGCCAGCAGTGAAATAGGACTAGCGGGGGCAAAGGGAGAGACCCAGTACTTC.

This chain links TRBV2 with TRBJ2-3; 12 bases are a match to TRBD2. Germline CDR1 reads SNHLY; CDR2 reads FYNNEI. Unmatched junction bases numbered 0, after V lost 7 bases and J lost 1 base. The CDR3 sequence is 14 residues long. The CDR3 nucleotides are TGTGCCAGCACTAGCGGGGGGGGCACAGATACGCAGTATTTT. It is translated as CASTSGGGTDTQYF. Full variable domain (outside the CDR3, taken from reference TRBV2 and TRBJ2-3): EPEVTQTPSHQVTQMGQEVILRCVPISNHLYFYWYRQILGQKVEFLVSFYNNEISEKSEIFDDQFSVERPDGSNFTLKIRSTKLEDSAMYFCASTSGGGTDTQYFGPGTRLTVL.